These 18 T cell receptor beta chains were sequenced from one sample in a study of vaccination and CD4 T cells after COVID-19. No antigen is known for these receptors. An Oncomine TCR Beta short-read assay was used to sequence the DNA from cultured CD4+ T cells. MiXCR was run by TCRdb on the PCR reads, yielding one entry per CDR3 protein. The data contain under 15,000 distinct CDR3 sequences, less than 80% of them seen just once; the ten biggest clones take up around 7.5%. Treatment denoted: approximately 11-day PBMC culture with coronavirus spike peptide pools or control peptides (ViraFEST assay). Sequences were derived from CD4+ T cells from blood, cultured in vitro, sampled before SARS-CoV-2 vaccination. Receptor source: a human donor who had recovered from COVID-19.

This clonotype was detected a few times. The rearrangement uses TRBV6-5 and TRBJ2-1, with 11 bases identical to TRBD2. The CDR3 runs 18 residues. Trimming cost V 0 bases and J 5 bases; bases outside gene matches: 9. The germline V gene has CDR1 MNHEY and CDR2 SVGAGI. The DNA for the CDR3 is TGTGCCAGCAGTTACTCTAGCGGGAGGGTCCGACTTGACAATGAGCAGTTCTTC. Amino acid sequence: CASSYSSGRVRLDNEQFF.

This clonotype was counted a single time. The genes are TRBV2 and TRBJ2-7; D is perhaps TRBD1 or TRBD2 (5 bases each). Germline CDR1 reads SNHLY; CDR2 reads FYNNEI. The length of the CDR3 is 12 residues. V was trimmed by 6 bases and J by 2 bases, leaving 8 bases between them. CDR3 nucleotide sequence: TGTGCCAGCAGAGGGACGCCCTACGAGCAGTACTTC. Translating gives CASRGTPYEQYF. The full variable domain, its missing parts supplied by reference TRBV2 and TRBJ2-7, is EPEVTQTPSHQVTQMGQEVILRCVPISNHLYFYWYRQILGQKVEFLVSFYNNEISEKSEIFDDQFSVERPDGSNFTLKIRSTKLEDSAMYFCASRGTPYEQYFGPGTRLTVT.

The rearrangement links TRBV6-1 to TRBJ1-1; D gene ambiguous. CDR3 length: 11 amino acids. Germline V lookup: CDR1 MNHNS, CDR2 SASEGT. Deletions cut 9 bases from V and 7 bases from J, with 12 bases between. This CDR3 is CASQERDEAFF. CDR3 nucleotide sequence: TGTGCCAGTCAGGAGAGAGATGAAGCTTTCTTT.

The CDR3 reads CASRASSGVYNEQFF. The CDR3 nucleotides read TGTGCCAGCAGGGCCTCTAGCGGGGTTTACAATGAGCAGTTCTTC. The chain carries TRBV2 and TRBJ2-1; TRBD2 matches at 9 bases. CDR1 is SNHLY, CDR2 FYNNEI, per germline. The trim removed 6 bases at V and 4 bases at J, leaving 7 bases unmatched. CDR3 length: 15 amino acids.

The chain employs TRBV28 and TRBJ2-2; no clear D. This CDR3 is built from 15 residues. Germline CDR1 and CDR2: MDHEN and SYDVKM. The V end was cut by 2 bases, the J end by 0 bases, with 7 bases between. The CDR3 protein is CASSLSEANTGELFF. DNA of the CDR3: TGTGCCAGCAGTTTAAGTGAGGCGAACACCGGGGAGCTGTTTTTT.

The chain joins TRBV7-9 to TRBJ1-2, with D possibly being TRBD1 (6 bases). Per germline, CDR1 SEHNR and CDR2 FQNEAQ (reference sequence). CDR3 size: 13 residues. V dropped 7 bases and J dropped 3 bases, with 12 bases sitting between them. CDR3 nucleotides: TGTGCCAGCAAACGGGACACGGACTATGGCTACACCTTC. It codes for CASKRDTDYGYTF.

The rearrangement joins TRBV19 to TRBJ2-4, with D tentatively TRBD1 (6 bases). The CDR3 extends over 14 amino acids. Germline V gene data show CDR1 as LNHDA and CDR2 as SQIVND (reference sequence). V gave up 5 bases and J gave up 4 bases, with 12 bases separating them. Here the CDR3 reads CASSPQGQKNIQYF. The CDR3 DNA follows: TGTGCCAGTAGTCCCCAGGGGCAGAAAAACATTCAGTACTTC.

V is TRBV25-1 and J is TRBJ1-1, with TRBD1 matching 10 bases. Germline CDR1 and CDR2: MGHDK and SYGVNS. Trimming cost V 4 bases and J 3 bases; bases outside gene matches: 11. The CDR3 totals 17 residues. CDR3 in DNA: TGTGCCAGCAGTGTTGGGCCCCGACAGGGGGCGGACACTGAAGCTTTCTTT. It codes for CASSVGPRQGADTEAFF.

The chain carries TRBV19 and TRBJ2-5, with D unclear. Germline loops: CDR1 LNHDA, CDR2 SQIVND (reference sequence). The V and J ends lost 1 base and 1 base respectively, with 10 bases between them. CDR3 size: 15 residues. The CDR3 nucleotides read TGTGCCAGTAGTATAGGTAATGGCCCCCAAGAGACCCAGTACTTC. It is translated as CASSIGNGPQETQYF.

V and J are TRBV7-9 and TRBJ1-2; 9 nucleotides agree with TRBD1. Germline V CDR1 and CDR2: SEHNR, FQNEAQ (reference sequence). The junction had 10 bases not matched to a gene; V was cut back by 11 bases and J by 3 bases. The CDR3 totals 14 residues. DNA for the CDR3: TGTGCCCACGAACGGGACAGGGTTTACTATGGCTACACCTTC. Its protein product is CAHERDRVYYGYTF.

The chain uses TRBV7-9 and TRBJ2-1, with 8 bases lining up with TRBD1. Germline CDR1 and CDR2: SEHNR and FQNEAQ (reference sequence). Trimming removed 8 bases from V and 3 bases from J; junction bases left unmatched: 9. CDR3 length: 15 amino acids. The CDR3, as DNA: TGTGCCAGCGGCCAATGGACAGGGAACTACAATGAGCAGTTCTTC. This codes for CASGQWTGNYNEQFF.

The chain has TRBV15 and TRBJ2-3; no firm D call. The CDR3 is 12 amino acids. Looked up from germline, CDR1 is LNHNV and CDR2 is YYDKDF (reference sequence). The V end was cut by 5 bases, the J end by 6 bases, with 9 bases between. The CDR3 sequence is CATSGYPDTQYF. Here the CDR3 DNA reads TGTGCCACCAGCGGTTACCCCGATACGCAGTATTTT.

This clonotype was observed a handful of times. Germline is not matched at one junction end, which may reflect a read error. The chain carries TRBV6-5 and TRBJ2-7; the match to TRBD1 covers 9 bases. The V gene's germline CDR1 is MNHEY and CDR2 SVGAGI. The length of the CDR3 is 16 residues. CDR3 protein: CASSNSGQGISYEQYF. The CDR3 DNA is TGTGCCAGCAGTAACTCCGGACAGGGGATTTCCTACGAGCAGTACTTC.

The chain employs TRBV19 and TRBJ1-5, with D uncertain. The V gene lost 5 bases and the J gene lost 5 bases, with 7 bases spanning the gap. Germline CDR1 LNHDA, CDR2 SQIVND (reference sequence). The CDR3 has 12 amino acids. DNA of the CDR3: TGTGCCAGTAGTTTTCGGGATCAGCCCCAGCATTTT. Amino acids: CASSFRDQPQHF.

The chain links TRBV20-1 to TRBJ2-3; D not certain. The CDR3 length is 15 residues. Trimming removed 1 base from V and 0 bases from J, with 11 bases in between. Germline-derived CDR1 and CDR2 are DFQATT and SNEGSKA (reference sequence). Here the CDR3 DNA reads TGCAGTGCTAGAGGGTCTAGGCTTAGCACAGATACGCAGTATTTT. Protein sequence: CSARGSRLSTDTQYF.

This sequence joins TRBV6-1 and TRBJ1-1; TRBD1 aligns across 7 bases. The CDR3 covers 15 residues. Germline CDR1 MNHNS, CDR2 SASEGT. V shed 4 bases, J shed 0 bases, and the junction held 5 bases outside the gene matches. CDR3 DNA sequence: TGTGCCAGCAGTGGGGGGGACAGCATGAACACTGAAGCTTTCTTT. Translated, it gives CASSGGDSMNTEAFF.

This rearrangement joins TRBV15 to TRBJ1-5; the match to TRBD1 covers 7 bases. Germline V gene data show CDR1 as LNHNV and CDR2 as YYDKDF (reference sequence). The ends lost 4 bases at V and 7 bases at J; junction bases unmatched: 10. The CDR3 spans 15 residues. The CDR3 loop reads CATSTRDRLAQPQHF. CDR3 bases: TGTGCCACCAGCACCCGGGACAGACTCGCCCAGCCCCAGCATTTT.

This chain connects TRBV5-4 to TRBJ2-5; 7 nucleotides line up with TRBD2. CDR1 is SGHNT and CDR2 is YYREEE in the germline V gene (reference sequence). This CDR3 spans 17 amino acids. J gave up 1 base and V 4 bases, and 13 bases lay outside the gene matches. As DNA, the CDR3 is TGTGCCAGCAGCGCAATTGGGGGGGGACGGAGCCAAGAGACCCAGTACTTC. Its translation is CASSAIGGGRSQETQYF.